The entry that follows covers one TCR beta chain sequence. Its antigen is as yet unknown. The data were produced by immunoSEQ multiplex PCR, yet TCRdb's version contains in-frame clones alone and is incomplete. The sample yields 46,000 or so clones, about 90% seen once. The data were taken from a study of T cell responses to AZD1222 COVID-19 vaccine. Whether given at about 4 or about 12 weeks, second doses were pooled. The CDR3 covers 16 residues. CDR1 LGHNA and CDR2 YSLEER come from the germline V gene. V was pared by 1 base and J by 5 bases, with 16 bases between. The study's findings and limits: In a largely white British group with more females than males, clonal diversity was possibly underestimated. CD4 TCRs covered the whole spike, strongest at regions 160-218 and 743-854.

The chain couples TRBV4-3 to TRBJ2-3, with a tentative D call TRBD2 (5 bases). Here the sequenced sample was peripheral blood, taken 28 days after the second AZD1222 dose. This clonotype was obtained from an adult who received the AZD1222 COVID-19 vaccine. As DNA, the CDR3 is TGCGCCAGCAGCCAAGCAGGAGGTTCTTCGGGAGATACGCAGTATTTT. As protein: CASSQAGGSSGDTQYF.